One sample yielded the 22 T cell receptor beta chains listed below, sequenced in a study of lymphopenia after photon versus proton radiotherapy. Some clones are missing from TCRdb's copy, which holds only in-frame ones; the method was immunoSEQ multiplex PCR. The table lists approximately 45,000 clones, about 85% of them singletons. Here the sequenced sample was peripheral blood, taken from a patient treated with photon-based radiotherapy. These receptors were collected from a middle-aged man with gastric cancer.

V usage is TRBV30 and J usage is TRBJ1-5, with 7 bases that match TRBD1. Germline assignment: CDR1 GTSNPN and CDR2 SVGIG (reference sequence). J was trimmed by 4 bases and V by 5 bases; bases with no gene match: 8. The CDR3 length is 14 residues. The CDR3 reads CAWGTSGGNQPQHF. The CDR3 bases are TGTGCCTGGGGGACCTCAGGGGGGAATCAGCCCCAGCATTTT.

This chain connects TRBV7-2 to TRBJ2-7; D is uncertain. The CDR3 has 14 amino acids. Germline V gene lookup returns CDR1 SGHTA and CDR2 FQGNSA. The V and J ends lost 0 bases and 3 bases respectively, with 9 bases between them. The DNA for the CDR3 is TGTGCCAGCAGCTTAGCGTTACTAAACTACGAGCAGTACTTC. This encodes CASSLALLNYEQYF.

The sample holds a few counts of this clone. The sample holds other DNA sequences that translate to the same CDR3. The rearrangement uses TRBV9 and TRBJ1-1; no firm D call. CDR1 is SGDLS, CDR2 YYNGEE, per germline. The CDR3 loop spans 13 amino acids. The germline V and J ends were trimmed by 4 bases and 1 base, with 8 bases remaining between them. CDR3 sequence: CASSPDGNTEAFF. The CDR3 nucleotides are TGTGCCAGCAGCCCCGATGGGAACACTGAAGCTTTCTTT.

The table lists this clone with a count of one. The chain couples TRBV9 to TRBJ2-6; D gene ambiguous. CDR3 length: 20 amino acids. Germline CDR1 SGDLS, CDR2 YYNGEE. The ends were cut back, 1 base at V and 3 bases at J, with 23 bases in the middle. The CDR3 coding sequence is TGTGCCAGCAGCGTATCCCAACAAGGTCTACTTTTCAGTGGGGCCAACGTCCTGACTTTC. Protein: CASSVSQQGLLFSGANVLTF. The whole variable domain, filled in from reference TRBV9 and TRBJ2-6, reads DSGVTQTPKHLITATGQRVTLRCSPRSGDLSVYWYQQSLDQGLQFLIQYYNGEERAKGNILERFSAQQFPDLHSELNLSSLELGDSALYFCASSVSQQGLLFSGANVLTFGAGSRLTVL.

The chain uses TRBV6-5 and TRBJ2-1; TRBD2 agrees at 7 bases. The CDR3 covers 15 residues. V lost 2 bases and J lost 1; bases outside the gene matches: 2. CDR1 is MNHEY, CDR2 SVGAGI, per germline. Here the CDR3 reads CASSYTSASYNEQFF. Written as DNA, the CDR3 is TGTGCCAGCAGTTACACTAGCGCTTCCTACAATGAGCAGTTCTTC.

The CDR3 is CASRDHGGLTGELFF. CDR3 DNA: TGCGCCAGCAGGGATCACGGGGGGCTCACCGGGGAGCTGTTTTTT. The J gene is TRBJ2-2, the V gene TRBV10-1; tentative D call: TRBD2 (7 bases). Germline CDR1 is WNHNN and CDR2 is SYGVQD (reference sequence). Trimming took off 6 bases at V and 4 bases at J, with 15 bases between the two ends. The CDR3 spans 15 residues.

The chain's CDR3 is CASSLGVGTGRNTIYF. CDR3 in DNA: TGTGCCAGCAGCTTAGGGGTCGGGACCGGACGAAACACCATATATTTT. The chain has TRBV11-2 and TRBJ1-3, with D tentatively TRBD1 (5 bases). The germline V and J ends were trimmed by 1 base and 5 bases, with 15 bases remaining between them. Germline loops: CDR1 SGHAT, CDR2 FQNNGV. This CDR3 has 16 amino acids. Variable domain in full (rest from reference TRBV11-2 and TRBJ1-3): EAGVAQSPRYKIIEKRQSVAFWCNPISGHATLYWYQQILGQGPKLLIQFQNNGVVDDSQLPKDRFSAERLKGVDSTLKIQPAKLEDSAVYLCASSLGVGTGRNTIYFGEGSWLTVV.

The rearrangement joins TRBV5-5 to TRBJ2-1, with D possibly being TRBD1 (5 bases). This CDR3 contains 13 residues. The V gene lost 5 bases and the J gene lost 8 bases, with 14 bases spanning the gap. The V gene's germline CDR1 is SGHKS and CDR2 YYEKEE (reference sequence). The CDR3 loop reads CASRLDRSDEQFF. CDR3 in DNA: TGTGCCAGCAGACTCGACAGATCCGATGAGCAGTTCTTC.

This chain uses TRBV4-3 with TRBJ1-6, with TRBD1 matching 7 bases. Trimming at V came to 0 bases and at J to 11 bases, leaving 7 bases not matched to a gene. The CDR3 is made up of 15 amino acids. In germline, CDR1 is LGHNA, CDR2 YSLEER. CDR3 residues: CASSQEPGGKTPLHF. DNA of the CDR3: TGCGCCAGCAGCCAAGAACCAGGGGGGAAAACACCCCTCCACTTT.

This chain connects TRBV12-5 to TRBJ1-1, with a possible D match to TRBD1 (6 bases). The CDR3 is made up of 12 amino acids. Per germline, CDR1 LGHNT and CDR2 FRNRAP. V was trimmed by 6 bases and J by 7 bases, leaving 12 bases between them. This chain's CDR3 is CASGRAGVEAFF. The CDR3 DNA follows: TGTGCTAGTGGACGCGCAGGGGTTGAAGCTTTCTTT.

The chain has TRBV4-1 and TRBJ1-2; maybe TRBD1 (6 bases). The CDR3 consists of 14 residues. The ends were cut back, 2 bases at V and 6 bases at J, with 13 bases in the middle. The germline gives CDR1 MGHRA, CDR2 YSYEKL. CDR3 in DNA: TGCGCCAGCAGCCAACTGGCAGGGGTGAATGGCTACACCTTC. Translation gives CASSQLAGVNGYTF.

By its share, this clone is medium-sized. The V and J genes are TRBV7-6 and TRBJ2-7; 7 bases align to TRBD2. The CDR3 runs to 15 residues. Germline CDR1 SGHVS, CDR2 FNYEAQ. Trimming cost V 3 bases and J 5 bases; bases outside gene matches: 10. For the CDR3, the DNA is TGTGCCAGCAGCTTGCAGAGGGCGGGGACTAACGAGCAGTACTTC. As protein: CASSLQRAGTNEQYF.

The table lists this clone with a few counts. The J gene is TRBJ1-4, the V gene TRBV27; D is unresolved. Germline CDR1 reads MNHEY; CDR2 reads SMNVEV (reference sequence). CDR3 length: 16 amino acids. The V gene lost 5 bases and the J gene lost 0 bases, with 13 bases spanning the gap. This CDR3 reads CASSPVPRTTNEKLFF. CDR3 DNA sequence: TGTGCCAGCAGTCCCGTCCCCAGGACAACTAATGAAAAACTGTTTTTT.

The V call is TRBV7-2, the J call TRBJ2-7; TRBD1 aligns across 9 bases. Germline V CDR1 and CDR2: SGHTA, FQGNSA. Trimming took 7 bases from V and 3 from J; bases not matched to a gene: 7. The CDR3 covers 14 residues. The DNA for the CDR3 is TGTGCCAGCACCCACCGGGACAGGGACTACGAGCAGTACTTC. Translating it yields CASTHRDRDYEQYF.

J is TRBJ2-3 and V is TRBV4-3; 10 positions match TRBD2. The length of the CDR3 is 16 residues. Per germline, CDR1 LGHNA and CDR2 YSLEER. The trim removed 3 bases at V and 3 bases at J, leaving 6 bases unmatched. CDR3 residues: CASSHPAGGQTDTQYF. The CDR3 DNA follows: TGCGCCAGCAGCCATCCAGCGGGGGGGCAGACAGATACGCAGTATTTT.

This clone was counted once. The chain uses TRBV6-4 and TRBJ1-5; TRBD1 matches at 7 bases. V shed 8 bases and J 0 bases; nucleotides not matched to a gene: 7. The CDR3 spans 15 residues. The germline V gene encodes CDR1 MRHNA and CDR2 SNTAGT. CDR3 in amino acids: CASRDSLNSNQPQHF. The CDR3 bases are TGTGCCAGCCGGGACAGCCTGAATAGCAATCAGCCCCAGCATTTT.

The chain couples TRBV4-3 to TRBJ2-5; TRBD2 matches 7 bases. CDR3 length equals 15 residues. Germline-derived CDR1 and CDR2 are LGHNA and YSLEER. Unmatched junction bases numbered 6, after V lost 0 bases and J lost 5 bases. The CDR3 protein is CASSQDGSSGETQYF. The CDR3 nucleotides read TGCGCCAGCAGCCAAGATGGGTCTAGCGGTGAGACCCAGTACTTC.

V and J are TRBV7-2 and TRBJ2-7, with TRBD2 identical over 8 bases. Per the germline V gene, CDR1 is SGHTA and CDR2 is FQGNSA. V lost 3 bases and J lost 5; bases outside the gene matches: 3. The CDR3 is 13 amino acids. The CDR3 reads CASSLNGGDEQYF. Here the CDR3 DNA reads TGTGCCAGCAGCTTGAACGGGGGGGACGAGCAGTACTTC.

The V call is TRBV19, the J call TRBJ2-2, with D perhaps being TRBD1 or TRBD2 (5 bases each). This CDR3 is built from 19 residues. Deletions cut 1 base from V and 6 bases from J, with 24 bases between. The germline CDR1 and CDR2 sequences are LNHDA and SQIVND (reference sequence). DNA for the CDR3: TGTGCCAGTAGTATAGGTTGGGGACCAGCCTCCCCCCGGGCCGGGGAGCTGTTTTTT. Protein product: CASSIGWGPASPRAGELFF.

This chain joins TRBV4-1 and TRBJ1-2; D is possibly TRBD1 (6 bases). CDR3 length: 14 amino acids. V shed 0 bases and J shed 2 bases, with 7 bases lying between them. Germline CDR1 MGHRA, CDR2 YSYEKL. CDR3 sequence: CASSQDQGNYGYTF. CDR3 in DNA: TGCGCCAGCAGCCAAGATCAGGGGAACTATGGCTACACCTTC.

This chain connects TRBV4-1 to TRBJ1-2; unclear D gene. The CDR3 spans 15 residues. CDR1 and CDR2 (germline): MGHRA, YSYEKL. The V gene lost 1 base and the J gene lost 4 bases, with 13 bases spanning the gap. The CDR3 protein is CASSQAPGTSYGYTF. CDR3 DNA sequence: TGCGCCAGCAGCCAAGCCCCCGGCACGTCCTATGGCTACACCTTC.

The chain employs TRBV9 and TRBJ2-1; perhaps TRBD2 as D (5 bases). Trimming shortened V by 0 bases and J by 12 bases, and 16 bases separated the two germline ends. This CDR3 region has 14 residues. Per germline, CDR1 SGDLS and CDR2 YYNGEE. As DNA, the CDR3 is TGTGCCAGCAGCGTAGATTCGAGCGGAGACGGGCAGTTCTTC. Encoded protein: CASSVDSSGDGQFF.